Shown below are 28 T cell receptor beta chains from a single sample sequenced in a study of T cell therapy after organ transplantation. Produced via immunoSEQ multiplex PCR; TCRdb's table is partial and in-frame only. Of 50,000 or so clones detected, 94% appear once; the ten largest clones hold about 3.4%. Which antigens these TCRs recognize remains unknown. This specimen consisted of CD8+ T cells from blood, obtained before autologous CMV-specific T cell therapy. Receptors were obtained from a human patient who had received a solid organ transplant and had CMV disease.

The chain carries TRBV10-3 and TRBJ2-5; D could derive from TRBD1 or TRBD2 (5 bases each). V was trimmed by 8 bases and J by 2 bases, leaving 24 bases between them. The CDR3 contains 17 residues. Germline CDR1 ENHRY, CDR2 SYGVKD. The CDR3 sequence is CAIAPAKGESEQETQYF. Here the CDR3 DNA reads TGTGCCATCGCACCGGCTAAAGGGGAGAGCGAGCAAGAGACCCAGTACTTC.

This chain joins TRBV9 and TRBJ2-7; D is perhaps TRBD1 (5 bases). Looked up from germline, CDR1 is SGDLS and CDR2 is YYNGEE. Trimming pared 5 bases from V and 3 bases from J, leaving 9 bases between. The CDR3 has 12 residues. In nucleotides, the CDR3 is TGTGCCAGCAGTGGTCAGGGCTACGAGCAGTACTTC. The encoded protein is CASSGQGYEQYF. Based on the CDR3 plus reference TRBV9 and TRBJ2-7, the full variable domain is DSGVTQTPKHLITATGQRVTLRCSPRSGDLSVYWYQQSLDQGLQFLIQYYNGEERAKGNILERFSAQQFPDLHSELNLSSLELGDSALYFCASSGQGYEQYFGPGTRLTVT.

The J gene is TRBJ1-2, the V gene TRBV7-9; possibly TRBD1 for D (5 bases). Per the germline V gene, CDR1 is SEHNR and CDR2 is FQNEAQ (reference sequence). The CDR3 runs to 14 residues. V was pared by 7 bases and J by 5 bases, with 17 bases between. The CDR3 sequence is CASTGEGAWYGYTF. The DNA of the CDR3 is TGTGCCAGCACCGGGGAAGGGGCTTGGTATGGCTACACCTTC.

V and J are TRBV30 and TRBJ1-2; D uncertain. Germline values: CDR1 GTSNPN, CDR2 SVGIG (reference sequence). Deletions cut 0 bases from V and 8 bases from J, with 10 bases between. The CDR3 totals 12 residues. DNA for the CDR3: TGTGCCTGGAGTGTAATGGTAGGCGGCTACACCTTC. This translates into CAWSVMVGGYTF.

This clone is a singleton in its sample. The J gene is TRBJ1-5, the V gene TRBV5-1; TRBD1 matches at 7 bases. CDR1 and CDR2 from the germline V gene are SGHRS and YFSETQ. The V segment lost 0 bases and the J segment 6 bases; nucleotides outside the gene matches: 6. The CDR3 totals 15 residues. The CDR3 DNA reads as TGCGCCAGCAGCTTGGGGGGGGCAGGGGGTCAGCCCCAGCATTTT. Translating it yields CASSLGGAGGQPQHF.

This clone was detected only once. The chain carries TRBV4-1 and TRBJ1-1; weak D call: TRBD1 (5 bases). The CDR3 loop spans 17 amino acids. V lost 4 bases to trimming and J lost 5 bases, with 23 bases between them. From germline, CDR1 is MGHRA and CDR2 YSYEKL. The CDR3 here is CASSPPAGVRLSTEAFF. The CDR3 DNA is TGCGCCAGCAGCCCGCCGGCGGGGGTGAGGTTGAGTACTGAAGCTTTCTTT.

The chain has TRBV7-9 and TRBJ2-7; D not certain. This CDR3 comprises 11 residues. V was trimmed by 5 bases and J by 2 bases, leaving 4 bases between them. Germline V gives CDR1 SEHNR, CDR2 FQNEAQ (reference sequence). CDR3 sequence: CASSPTYEQYF. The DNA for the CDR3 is TGTGCCAGCAGCCCAACCTACGAGCAGTACTTC.

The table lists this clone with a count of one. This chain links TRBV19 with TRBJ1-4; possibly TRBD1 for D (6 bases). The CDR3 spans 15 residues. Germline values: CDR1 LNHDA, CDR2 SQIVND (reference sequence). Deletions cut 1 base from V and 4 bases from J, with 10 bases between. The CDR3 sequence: CASSIVTGNNEKLFF. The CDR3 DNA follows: TGTGCCAGTAGTATAGTGACAGGCAATAATGAAAAACTGTTTTTT.

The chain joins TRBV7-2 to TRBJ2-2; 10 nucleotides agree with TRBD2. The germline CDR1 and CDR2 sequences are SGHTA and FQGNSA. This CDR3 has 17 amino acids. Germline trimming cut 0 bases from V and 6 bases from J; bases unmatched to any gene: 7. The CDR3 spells CASSLATSGIFSGELFF. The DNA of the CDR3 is TGTGCCAGCAGCTTAGCTACTAGCGGGATATTCTCCGGGGAGCTGTTTTTT.

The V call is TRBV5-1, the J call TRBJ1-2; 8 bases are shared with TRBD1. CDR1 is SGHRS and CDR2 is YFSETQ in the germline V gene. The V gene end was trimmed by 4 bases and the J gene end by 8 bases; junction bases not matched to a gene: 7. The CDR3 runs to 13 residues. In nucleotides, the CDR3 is TGCGCCAGCAGCCTGACAGGGGTCAGGGGCTACACCTTC. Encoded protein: CASSLTGVRGYTF.

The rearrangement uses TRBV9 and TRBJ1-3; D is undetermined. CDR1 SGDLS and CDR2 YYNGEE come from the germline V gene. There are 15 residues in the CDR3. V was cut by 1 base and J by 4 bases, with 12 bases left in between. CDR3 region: CASSVSGGRGNTIYF. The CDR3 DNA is TGTGCCAGCAGCGTATCAGGAGGCCGAGGAAACACCATATATTTT.

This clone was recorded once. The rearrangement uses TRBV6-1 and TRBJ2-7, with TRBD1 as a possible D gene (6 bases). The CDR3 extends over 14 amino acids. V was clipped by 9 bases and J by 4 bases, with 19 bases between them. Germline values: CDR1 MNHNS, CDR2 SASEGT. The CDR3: CASLTGHLNYEQYF. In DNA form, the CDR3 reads TGTGCCAGTTTGACGGGACACCTTAATTACGAGCAGTACTTC.

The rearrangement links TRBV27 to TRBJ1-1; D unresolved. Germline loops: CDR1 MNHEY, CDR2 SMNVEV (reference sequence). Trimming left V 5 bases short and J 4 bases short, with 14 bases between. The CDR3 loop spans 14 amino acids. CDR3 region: CASSTGTRPTEAFF. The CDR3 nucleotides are TGTGCCAGCAGTACCGGAACACGACCCACTGAAGCTTTCTTT.

The CDR3 bases are TGTGCCAGCAGTAACAGGGGTGAGCAGTTCTTC. This sequence encodes CASSNRGEQFF. This rearrangement joins TRBV6-5 to TRBJ2-1; 7 bases fit TRBD1. Germline CDR1 and CDR2: MNHEY and SVGAGI. The J segment lost 9 bases and the V segment lost 5 bases, leaving 1 base of the junction unmatched. The CDR3 extends over 11 amino acids.

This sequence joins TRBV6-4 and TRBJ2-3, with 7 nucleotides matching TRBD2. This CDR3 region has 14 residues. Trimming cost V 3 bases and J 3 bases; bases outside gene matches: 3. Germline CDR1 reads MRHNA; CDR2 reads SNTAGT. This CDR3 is CASSEGRGTDTQYF. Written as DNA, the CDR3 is TGTGCCAGCAGTGAAGGGCGGGGGACAGATACGCAGTATTTT.

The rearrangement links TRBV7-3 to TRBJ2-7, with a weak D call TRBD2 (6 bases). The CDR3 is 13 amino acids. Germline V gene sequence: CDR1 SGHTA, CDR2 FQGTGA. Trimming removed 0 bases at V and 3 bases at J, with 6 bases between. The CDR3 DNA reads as TGTGCCAGCAGCTTAACGGGGGGCTACGAGCAGTACTTC. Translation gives CASSLTGGYEQYF.

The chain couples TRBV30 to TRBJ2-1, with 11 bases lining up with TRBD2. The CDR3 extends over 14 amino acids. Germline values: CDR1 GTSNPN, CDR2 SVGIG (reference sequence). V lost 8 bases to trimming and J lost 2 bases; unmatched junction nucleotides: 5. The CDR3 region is CATSLAGAYNEQFF. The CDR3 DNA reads TGTGCCACCTCACTAGCGGGAGCCTACAATGAGCAGTTCTTC.

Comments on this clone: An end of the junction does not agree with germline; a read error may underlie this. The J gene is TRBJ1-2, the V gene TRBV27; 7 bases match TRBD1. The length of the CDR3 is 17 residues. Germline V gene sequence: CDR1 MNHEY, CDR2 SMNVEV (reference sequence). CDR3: CASGLFHGTDANYGYTF. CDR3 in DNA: TGTGCCAGCGGTTTATTTCACGGGACAGATGCCAACTATGGCTACACCTTC.

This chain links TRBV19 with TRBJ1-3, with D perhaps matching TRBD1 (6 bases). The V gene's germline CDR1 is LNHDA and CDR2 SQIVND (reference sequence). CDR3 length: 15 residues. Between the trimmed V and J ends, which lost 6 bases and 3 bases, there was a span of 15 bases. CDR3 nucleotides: TGTGCCAGTAGGCCCCCGGGACACGGTGGAAACACCATATATTTT. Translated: CASRPPGHGGNTIYF.

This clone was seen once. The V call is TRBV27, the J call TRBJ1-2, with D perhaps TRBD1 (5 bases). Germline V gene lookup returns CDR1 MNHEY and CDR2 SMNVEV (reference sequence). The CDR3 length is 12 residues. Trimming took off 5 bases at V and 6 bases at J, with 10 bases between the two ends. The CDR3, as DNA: TGTGCCAGCAGTGAAAGGGGAAATGGCTACACCTTC. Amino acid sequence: CASSERGNGYTF.

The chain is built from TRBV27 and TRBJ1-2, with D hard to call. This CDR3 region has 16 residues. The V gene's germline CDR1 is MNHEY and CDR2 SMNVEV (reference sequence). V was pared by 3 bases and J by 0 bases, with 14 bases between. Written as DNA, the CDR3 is TGTGCCAGCAGTTTTGTAGGCGCACAAGCTAACTATGGCTACACCTTC. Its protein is CASSFVGAQANYGYTF.

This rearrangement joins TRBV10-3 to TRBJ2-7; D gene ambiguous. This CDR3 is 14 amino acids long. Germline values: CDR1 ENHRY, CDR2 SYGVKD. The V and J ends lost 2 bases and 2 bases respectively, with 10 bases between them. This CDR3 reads CAISEAGSPYEQYF. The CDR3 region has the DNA TGTGCCATCAGTGAGGCCGGGTCTCCCTACGAGCAGTACTTC.

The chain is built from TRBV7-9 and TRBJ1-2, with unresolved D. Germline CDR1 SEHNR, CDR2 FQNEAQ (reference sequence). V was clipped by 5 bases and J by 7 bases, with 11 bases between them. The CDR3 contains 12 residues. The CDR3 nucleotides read TGTGCCAGCAGCGGCACCGAGGTTGGCTACACCTTC. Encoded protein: CASSGTEVGYTF.

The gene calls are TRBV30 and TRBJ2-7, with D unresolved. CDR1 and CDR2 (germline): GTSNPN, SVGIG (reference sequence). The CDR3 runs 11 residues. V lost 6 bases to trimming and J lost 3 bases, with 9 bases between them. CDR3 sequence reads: CACLDGYEQYF. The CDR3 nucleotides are TGTGCCTGTTTAGACGGCTACGAGCAGTACTTC.

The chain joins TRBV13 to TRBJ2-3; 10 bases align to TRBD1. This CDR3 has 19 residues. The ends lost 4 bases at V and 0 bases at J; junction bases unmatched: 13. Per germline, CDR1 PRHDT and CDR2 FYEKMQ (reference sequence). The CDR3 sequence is CASSSDGQGDSYSTDTQYF. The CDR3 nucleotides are TGTGCCAGCAGCTCAGATGGACAGGGGGACAGTTACAGCACAGATACGCAGTATTTT.

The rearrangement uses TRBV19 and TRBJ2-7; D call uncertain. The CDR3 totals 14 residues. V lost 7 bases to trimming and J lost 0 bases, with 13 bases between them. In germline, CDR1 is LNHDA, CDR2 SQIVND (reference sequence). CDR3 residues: CASMETASSYEQYF. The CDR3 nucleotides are TGTGCCAGTATGGAGACGGCGAGCTCCTACGAGCAGTACTTC.

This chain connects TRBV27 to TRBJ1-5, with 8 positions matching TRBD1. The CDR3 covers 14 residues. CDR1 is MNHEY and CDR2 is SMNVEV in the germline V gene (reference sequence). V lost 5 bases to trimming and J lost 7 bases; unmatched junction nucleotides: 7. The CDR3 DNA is TGTGCCAGCAGTCCCTGGCAGGGGGCGCAGCCCCAGCATTTT. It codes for CASSPWQGAQPQHF.

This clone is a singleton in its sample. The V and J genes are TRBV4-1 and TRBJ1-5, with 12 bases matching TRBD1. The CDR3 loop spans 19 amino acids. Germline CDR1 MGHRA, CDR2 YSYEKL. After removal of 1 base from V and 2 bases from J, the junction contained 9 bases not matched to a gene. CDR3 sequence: CASSQAPGTGGFGNQPQHF. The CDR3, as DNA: TGCGCCAGCAGCCAAGCCCCCGGGACAGGGGGCTTTGGCAATCAGCCCCAGCATTTT.